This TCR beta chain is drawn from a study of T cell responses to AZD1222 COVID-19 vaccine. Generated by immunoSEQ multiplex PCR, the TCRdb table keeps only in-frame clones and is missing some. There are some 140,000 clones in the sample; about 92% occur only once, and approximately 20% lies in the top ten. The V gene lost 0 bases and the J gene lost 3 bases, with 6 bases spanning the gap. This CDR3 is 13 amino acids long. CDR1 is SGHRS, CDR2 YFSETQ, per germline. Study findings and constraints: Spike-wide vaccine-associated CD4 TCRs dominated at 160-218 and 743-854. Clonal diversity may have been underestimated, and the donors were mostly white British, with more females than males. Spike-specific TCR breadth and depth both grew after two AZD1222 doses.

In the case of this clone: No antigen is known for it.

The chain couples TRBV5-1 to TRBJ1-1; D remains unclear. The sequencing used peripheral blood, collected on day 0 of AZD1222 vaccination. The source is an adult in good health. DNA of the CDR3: TGCGCCAGCAGCTTGGGTTGGGACACTGAAGCTTTCTTT. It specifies CASSLGWDTEAFF.